This TCR beta chain was recorded in a study of PD-1 blockade in classical Hodgkin lymphoma. Overall study results and limits: A significant rise in TCR diversity was seen by C4D1 for CD4+ cells but not for CD8+ cells.

Exposure to brentuximab vedotin varied, and each patient had relapsed following autologous stem cell transplantation. Sequenced by immunoSEQ multiplex PCR; TCRdb stores in-frame clones only, minus some. The data contain more than 50,000 clones, around 87% of them seen just once; the ten biggest clones take up about 15%. Note on this clone: Its antigen is still unknown.

The germline V gene encodes CDR1 SGHRS and CDR2 YFSETQ. The junction had 4 bases not matched to a gene; V was cut back by 0 bases and J by 0 bases. This CDR3 region has 16 residues. The sequence was obtained from a human donor with classical Hodgkin lymphoma. Sequencing was performed on peripheral blood mononuclear cells (PBMCs), taken at baseline. The chain recombines TRBV5-1 with TRBJ2-5, with TRBD2 matching over 8 bases. For the CDR3, the DNA is TGCGCCAGCAGCTTGGGCGGGGGGCCTTACCAAGAGACCCAGTACTTC. The encoded protein is CASSLGGGPYQETQYF.